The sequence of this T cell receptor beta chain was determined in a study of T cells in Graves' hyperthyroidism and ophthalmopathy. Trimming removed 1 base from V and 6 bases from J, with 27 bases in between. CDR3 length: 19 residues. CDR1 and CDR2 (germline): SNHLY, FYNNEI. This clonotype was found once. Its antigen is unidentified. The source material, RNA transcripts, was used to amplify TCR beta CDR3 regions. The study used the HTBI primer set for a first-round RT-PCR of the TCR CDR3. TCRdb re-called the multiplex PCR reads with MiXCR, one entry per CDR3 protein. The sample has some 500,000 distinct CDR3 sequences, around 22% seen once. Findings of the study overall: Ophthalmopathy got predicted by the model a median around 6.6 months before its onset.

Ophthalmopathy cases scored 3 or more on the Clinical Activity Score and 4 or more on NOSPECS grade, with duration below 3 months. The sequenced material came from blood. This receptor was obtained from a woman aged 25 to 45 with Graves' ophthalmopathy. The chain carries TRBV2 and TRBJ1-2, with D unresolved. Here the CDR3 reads CASSEGQKLRDGWFHGYTF. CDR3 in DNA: TGTGCCAGCAGTGAAGGGCAGAAACTCCGCGACGGGTGGTTCCATGGCTACACCTTC.